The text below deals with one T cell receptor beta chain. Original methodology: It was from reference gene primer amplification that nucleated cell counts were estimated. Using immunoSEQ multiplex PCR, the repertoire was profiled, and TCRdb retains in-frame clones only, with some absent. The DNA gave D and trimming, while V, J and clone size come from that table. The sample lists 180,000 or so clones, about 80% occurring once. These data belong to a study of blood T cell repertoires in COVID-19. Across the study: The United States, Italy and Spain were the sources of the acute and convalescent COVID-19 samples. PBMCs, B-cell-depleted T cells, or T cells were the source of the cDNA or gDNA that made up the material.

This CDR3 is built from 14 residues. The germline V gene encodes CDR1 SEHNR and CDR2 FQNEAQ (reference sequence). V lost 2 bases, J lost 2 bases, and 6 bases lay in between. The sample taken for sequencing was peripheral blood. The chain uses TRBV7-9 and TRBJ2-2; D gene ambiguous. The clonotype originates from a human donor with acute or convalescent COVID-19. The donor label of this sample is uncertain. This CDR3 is CASSLPYNTGELFF. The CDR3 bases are TGTGCCAGCAGCTTACCCTACAACACCGGGGAGCTGTTTTTT.